This T cell receptor (beta chain) was identified in a study of T-cell reconstitution after alpha-beta-depleted transplantation in children. For TCRbeta, the library was prepared with unique molecular identifiers. TCRdb fed the PCR reads into MiXCR, producing one record per CDR3 protein. In the table there are about 980,000 distinct CDR3 sequences, about 30% of which are singletons. This clonotype showed up just a few times. The sequence derives from a boy under three years old who had a stem cell transplant for SCID, so the T cells may come from the graft donor. The sequences come from PBMCs, mostly from graft donor cells, collected 360 days after TCRalphabeta/CD19-depleted stem cell transplant.

The CDR3 loop is CASSQDIDTEAFF. CDR3 coding DNA: TGTGCCAGCAGCCAAGATATAGACACTGAAGCTTTCTTT. This sequence joins TRBV4-2 and TRBJ1-1, with D hard to call. Germline CDR1 is LGHNA and CDR2 is YNFKEQ. V shed 0 bases and J shed 3 bases, with 5 bases lying between them. CDR3 length: 13 residues.